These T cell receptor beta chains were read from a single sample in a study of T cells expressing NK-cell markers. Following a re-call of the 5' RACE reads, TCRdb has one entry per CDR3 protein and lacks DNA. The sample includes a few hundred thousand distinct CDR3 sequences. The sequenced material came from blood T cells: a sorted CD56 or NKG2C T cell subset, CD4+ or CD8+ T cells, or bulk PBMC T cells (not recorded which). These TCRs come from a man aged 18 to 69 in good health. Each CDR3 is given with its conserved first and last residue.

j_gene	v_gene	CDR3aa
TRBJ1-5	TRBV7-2	CASSYDKNQPQHF
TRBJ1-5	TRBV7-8	CASTGGGRYNQPQHF
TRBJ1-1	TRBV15	CATSRDRYTEAFF
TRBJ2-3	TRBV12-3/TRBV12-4	CASSFPPTSGATDTQYF
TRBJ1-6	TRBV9	CASSKDRYNSPLHF
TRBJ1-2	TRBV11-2	CASSLGQGEYYGYTF
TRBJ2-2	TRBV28	CASRLGGPGTGELFF
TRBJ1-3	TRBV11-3	CASSPWPGAGGQGRNTIYF
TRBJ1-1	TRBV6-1	CASNYDGGAEAFF
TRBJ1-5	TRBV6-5	CASRYRQDPWWPQHF
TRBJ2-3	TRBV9	CASSPGGASTDTQYF
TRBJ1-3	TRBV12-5	CASGQYRRTVSGNTIYF
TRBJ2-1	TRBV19	CASSITGVHEQFF
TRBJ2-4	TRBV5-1	CASSLISGGLNIQYF
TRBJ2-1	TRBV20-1	CSASRGGAGEQFF
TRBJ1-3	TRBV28	CASSPQGFQNTIYF
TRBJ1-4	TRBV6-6	CASSIRGVEKLFF
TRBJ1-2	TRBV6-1	CASRITYGYTF
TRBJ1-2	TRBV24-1	CATSDRNLFGGYTF
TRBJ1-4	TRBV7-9	CASSTLTETNEKLFF
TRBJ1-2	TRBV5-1	CASSLLNRAGNYGYTF
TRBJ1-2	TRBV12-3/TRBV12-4	CASSFPGMGTTNNYGYTF
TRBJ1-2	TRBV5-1	CASSLEAASGYTF
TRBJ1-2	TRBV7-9	CASSYTGGQGGDGYTF
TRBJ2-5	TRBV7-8	CASSLGVVIQETQYF
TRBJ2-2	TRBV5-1	CASSGQGGLTGELFF
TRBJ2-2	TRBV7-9	CASSLEGQGFTGELFF
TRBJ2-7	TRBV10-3	CAISGGGGYEQYF
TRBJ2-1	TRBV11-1	CASTSPRDGALNEQFF
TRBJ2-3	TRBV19	CASTGGSTDTQYF
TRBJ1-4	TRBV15	CATSARRITNEKLFF
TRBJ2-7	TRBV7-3	CASSLLSGTEQYF
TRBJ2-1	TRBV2	CASIVQPTYNEQFF
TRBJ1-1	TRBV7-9	CASRERERNTEAFF
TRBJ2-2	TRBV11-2	CASRSTGAAGYTGELFF
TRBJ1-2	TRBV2	CASKFGAAANYGYTF
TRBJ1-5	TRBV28	CASSLSGGGQPQHF
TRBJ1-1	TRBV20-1	CSASLWDTEAFF
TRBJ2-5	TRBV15	CATSRGDYQETQYF
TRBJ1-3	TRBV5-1	CASSSGQAVSSGNTIYF
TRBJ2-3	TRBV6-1	CASRFDDRHTQYF
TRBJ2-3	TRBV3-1	CASSQAGARGTDTQYF
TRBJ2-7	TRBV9	CASSPLGHYYEQYF
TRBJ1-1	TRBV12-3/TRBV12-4	CASSFGQGETEAFF
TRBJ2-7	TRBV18	CASSPMGREYEQYF
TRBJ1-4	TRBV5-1	CASRDTRSEKLFF
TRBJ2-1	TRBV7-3	CASSSGTRVNEQFF
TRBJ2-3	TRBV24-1	CATSGYDQDTQYF
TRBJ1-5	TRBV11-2	CASSLLGQANQPQHF
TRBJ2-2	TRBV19	CASSIRATVNTGELFF
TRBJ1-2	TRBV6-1	CASRPQGAINGYTF
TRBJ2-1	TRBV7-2	CASSPRTSGWYNEQFF
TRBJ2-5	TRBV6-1	CASSDNSGKQETQYF